This TCR beta chain was obtained from a study of cytomegalovirus exposure and HLA in healthy donors. Amplification used 60 Vbeta primers and 13 Jbeta primers. This table comes from immunoSEQ multiplex PCR, and its TCRdb copy is limited to in-frame clones, with some not included. In the table there are 120,000 or so clones, roughly 80% of which are singletons. With respect to this clone: Its antigen is not identified.

Unmatched junction bases numbered 9, after V lost 5 bases and J lost 7 bases. CDR3 length: 16 amino acids. The V gene's germline CDR1 is SGHTA and CDR2 FQGNSA. General study findings and limits: Most TCR sequences proved rare, with some public TCRs found in many donors. Fewer N-insertions (relative to the roughly 730-donor mean) were reportedly seen in an Asian-associated ancestry cluster in a later analysis. As a later analysis revealed, most CMV-associated TCR beta chains appeared HLA-restricted.

Donors in the study were healthy people who gave bone marrow. The sequencing input was PBMCs. This chain connects TRBV7-2 to TRBJ2-7; 15 nucleotides agree with TRBD2. This receptor was identified in a man aged 30-40 years in good health and CMV-seronegative. For the CDR3, the DNA is TGTGCCAGCAGCACTCGGACTAGCGGGGGGGCGGGGGAGCAGTACTTC. This gives the protein CASSTRTSGGAGEQYF.